This T cell receptor beta chain was captured by sequencing in a study of T cells after posttransplantation cyclophosphamide. Whole-study results and caveats: Blood and skin or GI T cell repertoires showed limited TRB overlap. Later blood repertoires were often dominated by clones from the donor CD8+ memory compartment.

Generated by immunoSEQ multiplex PCR, the TCRdb table keeps only in-frame clones and is missing some. This sample has approximately 39,000 clones, each found more than once. This clone was counted at least ten times. As yet, its antigen is unknown. Sequencing was done on a sample of PBMCs. The TCR was taken from a man between 50 and 59 years old in good health, CMV-negative, and a related stem cell transplant donor.

The CDR3 DNA follows: TGTGCCAGCAGTTACGGGGCTAGCGGGAGCTACGAGCAGTACTTC. Translated: CASSYGASGSYEQYF. This rearrangement joins TRBV6-6 to TRBJ2-7, with 10 bases aligning to TRBD2. This CDR3 comprises 15 residues. Trimming removed 2 bases from V and 3 bases from J; junction bases left unmatched: 4. Looked up from germline, CDR1 is MNHNY and CDR2 is SVGAGI (reference sequence).